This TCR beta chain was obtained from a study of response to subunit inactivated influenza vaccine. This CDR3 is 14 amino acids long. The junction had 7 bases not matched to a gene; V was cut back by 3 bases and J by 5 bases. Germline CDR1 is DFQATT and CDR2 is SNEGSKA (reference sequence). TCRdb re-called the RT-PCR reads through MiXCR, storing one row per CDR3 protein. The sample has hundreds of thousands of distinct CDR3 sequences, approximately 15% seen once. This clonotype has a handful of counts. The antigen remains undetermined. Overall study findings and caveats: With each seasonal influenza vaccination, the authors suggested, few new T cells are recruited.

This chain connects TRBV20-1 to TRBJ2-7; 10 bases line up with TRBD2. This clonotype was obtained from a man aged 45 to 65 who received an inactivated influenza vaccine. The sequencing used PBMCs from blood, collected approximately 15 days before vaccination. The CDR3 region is CSASASSGSHEQYF. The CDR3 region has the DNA TGCAGTGCTAGTGCGTCTAGCGGGAGTCACGAGCAGTACTTC.